This T cell receptor beta chain was documented in a study of blood T cell repertoires in COVID-19 (dated by TCRdb to the early 2020s). For context, the study as a whole: Samples covering the acute and convalescent phases of COVID-19 were provided by collaborators in the United States, Italy and Spain. The prospective study material was composed of cDNA or gDNA derived from T cells, B-cell-depleted T cells, or PBMCs. Samples came from the ongoing ImmuneRACE study (first 160 participants) plus 1,254 subjects from 6 global collaborators. Nearly every sample came with metadata listing a de-identified subject ID, COVID-19 status, age in years and sex. The dataset comprised deeply sampled blood TCRbeta repertoires from subjects exposed to, actively infected with, or recovered from COVID-19. The repertoires were released in a freely available public database intended as a resource for research on the immune response to SARS-CoV-2. HLA class I and class II types, where available, came from metadata supplied by the sample provider rather than from assay-based typing. Study-wide conclusions, independent of this receptor: How much clinical and demographic metadata was included differed by source and by participant, and the metadata was provided uncurated.

Between the V and J ends, shortened by 7 bases and 4 bases respectively, the junction contains 13 bases. Measured from the cysteine to the phenylalanine, the CDR3 is 14 residues long. The CDR3 DNA has 42 bases and is translated from base 1. Based on the germline V gene, the CDR1 and CDR2 sequences are MNHEY and SVGAGI. The immunoSEQ Assay, a bias-controlled multiplex PCR, was used to amplify TCRbeta CDR3 regions from genomic DNA. The study's own analysis went as follows. Nucleated cell counts per sample were estimated from amplification of reference gene primers within the assay. To quantify the absolute abundance of each unique TCRbeta CDR3 rearrangement, sequence reads were collapsed and filtered. Productive Simpson clonality was computed per sample as the square root of Simpson's diversity index over productive rearrangements. Imported from immuneACCESS, the table was reduced by TCRdb to in-frame sequences with V and J called. These copies leave out some clones; in studies compared against another copy, an unresolved V gene accounts for under half, and the cause of the remainder is not known. The D gene and trimming were derived from the DNA, and the V and J assignments and clone size from that table. In this sample the table shows approximately 70,000 clones, approximately 80% of which occur a single time. The top ten clones comprise 15% to 20% of the sample.

On this clone itself: No antigen is known for it. No clone much larger than this one lies a single base away; base qualities are absent.

Another Seattle source contributed samples from volunteer blood donors who had recovered from COVID-19. Whole blood was collected in K2EDTA tubes by collaborating institutions according to the institutions' own protocols. For TCRbeta analysis, collaborator samples were shipped as frozen whole blood, as isolated PBMCs, or as DNA extracted from either sample type. The sequence joins TRBV6-5 to TRBJ2-2; the D gene lacks a confident call. Material for sequencing was peripheral blood. This sequence was found in a man in his sixties or seventies who had recovered from COVID-19. The DNA sequence is TGTGCCAGCACTTCTCTGAGAGGCACCGGGGAGCTGTTTTTT. This is translated as CASTSLRGTGELFF.